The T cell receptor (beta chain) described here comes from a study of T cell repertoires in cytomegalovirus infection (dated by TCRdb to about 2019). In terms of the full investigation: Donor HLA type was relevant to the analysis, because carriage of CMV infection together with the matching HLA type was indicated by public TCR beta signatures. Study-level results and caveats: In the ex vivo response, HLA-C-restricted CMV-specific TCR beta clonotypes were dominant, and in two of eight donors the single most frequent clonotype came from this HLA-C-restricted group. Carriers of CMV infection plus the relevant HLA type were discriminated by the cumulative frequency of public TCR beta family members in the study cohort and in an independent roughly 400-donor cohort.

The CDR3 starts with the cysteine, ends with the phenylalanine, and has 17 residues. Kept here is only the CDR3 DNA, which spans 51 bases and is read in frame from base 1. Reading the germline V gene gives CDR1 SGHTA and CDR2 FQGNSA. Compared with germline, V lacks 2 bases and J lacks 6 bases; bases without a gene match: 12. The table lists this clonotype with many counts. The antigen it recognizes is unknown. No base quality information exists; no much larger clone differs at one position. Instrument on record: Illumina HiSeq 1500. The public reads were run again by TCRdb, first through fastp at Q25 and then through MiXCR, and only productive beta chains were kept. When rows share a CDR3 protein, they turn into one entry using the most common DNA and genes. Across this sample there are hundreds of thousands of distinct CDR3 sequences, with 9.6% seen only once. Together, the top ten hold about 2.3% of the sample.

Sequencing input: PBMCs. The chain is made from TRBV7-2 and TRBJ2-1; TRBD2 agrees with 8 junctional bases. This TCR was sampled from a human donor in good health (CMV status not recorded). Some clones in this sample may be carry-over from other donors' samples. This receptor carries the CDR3 CASSLKFEAGAPNEQFF. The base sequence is TGTGCCAGCAGCTTAAAGTTTGAAGCGGGAGCGCCCAATGAGCAGTTCTTC. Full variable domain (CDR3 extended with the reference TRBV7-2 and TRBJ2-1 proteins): GAGVSQSPSNKVTEKGKDVELRCDPISGHTALYWYRQSLGQGLEFLIYFQGNSAPDKSGLPSDRFSAERTGGSVSTLTIQRTQQEDSAVYLCASSLKFEAGAPNEQFFGPGTRLTVL.